The clone carrying this T cell receptor beta chain was recorded only once. Its antigen is as yet unknown. Generated by immunoSEQ multiplex PCR, the TCRdb table keeps only in-frame clones and is missing some. The top ten clones hold around 9.3% of a sample with about 84,000 clones, approximately 85% of them seen once. This entry is derived from a study of T cell responses to AZD1222 COVID-19 vaccine. Study-level results: At 160-218 and 743-854, vaccine-associated CD4 TCRs were dominant, and they spanned spike.

The sequence came from an adult who received the AZD1222 COVID-19 vaccine. The sequencing here drew on peripheral blood, taken 28 days after the second AZD1222 dose.

CDR3 sequence: CASSEIGGISNQPQHF. The CDR3 DNA reads as TGTGCCAGCAGTGAGATCGGAGGGATTAGCAATCAGCCCCAGCATTTT. This chain connects TRBV6-1 to TRBJ1-5; D uncertain. CDR1 is MNHNS, CDR2 SASEGT, per germline. The CDR3 is made up of 16 amino acids. V shed 3 bases and J shed 0 bases, with 12 bases lying between them.